Below, one TCR beta chain is given with its context. The antigen remains undetermined. This sample is drawn from a study of T cell responses to AZD1222 COVID-19 vaccine. It was second doses at about 4 or about 12 weeks that were pooled. Study-wide findings and caveats: Females outnumbered males among donors, who were mostly white British; clonal diversity was possibly underestimated. Unmutated regions of variants are reportedly targeted by nearly half of spike-specific TCRs. Among AZD1222 vaccinees, only 5 to 7 were seropositive at baseline.

Only in-frame clones appear in the TCRdb table, and some are missing; sequencing was by immunoSEQ multiplex PCR. The sample includes about 150,000 clones, more than 90% of them seen just once. The sample in question was peripheral blood, obtained 28 days after the second AZD1222 dose. This TCR came from an adult who received the AZD1222 COVID-19 vaccine.

The CDR3 region is CATSDAGTGYSVEQFF. The DNA for the CDR3 is TGTGCCACCAGTGATGCCGGGACAGGGTATTCGGTTGAGCAGTTCTTC. The chain combines TRBV24-1 with TRBJ2-1, with TRBD1 matching 9 bases. This CDR3 is built from 16 residues. V lost 3 bases to trimming and J lost 9 bases; unmatched junction nucleotides: 11. In germline, CDR1 is KGHDR, CDR2 SFDVKD.